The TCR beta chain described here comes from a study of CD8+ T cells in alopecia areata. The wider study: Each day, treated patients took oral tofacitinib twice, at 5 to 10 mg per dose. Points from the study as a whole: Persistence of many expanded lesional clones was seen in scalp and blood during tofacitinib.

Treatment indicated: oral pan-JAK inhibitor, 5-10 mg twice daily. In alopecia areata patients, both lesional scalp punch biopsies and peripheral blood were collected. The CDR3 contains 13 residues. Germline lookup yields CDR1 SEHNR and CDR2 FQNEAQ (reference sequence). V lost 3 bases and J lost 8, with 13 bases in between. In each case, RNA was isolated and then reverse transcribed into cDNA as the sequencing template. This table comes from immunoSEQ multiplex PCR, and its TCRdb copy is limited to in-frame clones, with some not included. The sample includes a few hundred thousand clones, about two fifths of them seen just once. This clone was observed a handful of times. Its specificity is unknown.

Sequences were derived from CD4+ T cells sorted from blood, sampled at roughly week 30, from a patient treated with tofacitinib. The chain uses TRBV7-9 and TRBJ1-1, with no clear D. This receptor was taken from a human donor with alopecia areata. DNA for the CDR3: TGTGCCAGCAGCTTTCGCCCCGGAGCCGAAGCTTTCTTT. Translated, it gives CASSFRPGAEAFF.